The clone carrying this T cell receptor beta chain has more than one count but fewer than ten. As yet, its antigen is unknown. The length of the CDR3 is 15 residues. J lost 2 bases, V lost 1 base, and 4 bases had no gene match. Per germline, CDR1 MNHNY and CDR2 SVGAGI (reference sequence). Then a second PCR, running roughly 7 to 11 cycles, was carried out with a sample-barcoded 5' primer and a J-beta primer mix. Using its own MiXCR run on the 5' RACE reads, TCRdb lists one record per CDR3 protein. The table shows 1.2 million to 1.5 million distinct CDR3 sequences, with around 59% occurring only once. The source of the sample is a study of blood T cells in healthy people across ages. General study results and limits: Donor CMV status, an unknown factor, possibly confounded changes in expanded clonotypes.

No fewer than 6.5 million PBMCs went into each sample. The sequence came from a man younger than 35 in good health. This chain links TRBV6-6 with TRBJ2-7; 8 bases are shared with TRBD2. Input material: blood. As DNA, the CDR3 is TGTGCCAGCAGTTACTTTCGGGAGGGGGCCTACGAGCAGTACTTC. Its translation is CASSYFREGAYEQYF.